The 17 T cell receptor beta chains below were found in one sample sequenced in a study of tumor-infiltrating lymphocytes in primary liver carcinoma. The input was 450 to 550 ng total RNA; TCR beta cDNA was made from it with a constant-region primer. Libraries for TCR beta were built through three nested multiplex PCR rounds, which together made up a slightly modified ARM-PCR procedure. The study ran its first two PCR rounds for roughly 11 cycles each, using TRBV1-TRBV30 forward primers and a C-beta reverse primer. Each CDR3 protein is one row after TCRdb ran MiXCR on the multiplex PCR reads. The table has 150,000 to 200,000 distinct CDR3 sequences, roughly 60% seen once; the top ten hold around three quarters. Germline DNA was also extracted, with blood RNA taken from unsorted whole blood. The specimen sequenced was peripheral blood. The receptors here all came from a man in his forties or fifties with primary liver carcinoma and hepatitis B virus infection.

This clonotype occurred many times. The V and J genes are TRBV29-1 and TRBJ2-7; the match to TRBD1 covers 7 bases. CDR3 size: 15 residues. From germline, CDR1 is SQVTM and CDR2 ANQGSEA. V was pared by 0 bases and J by 1 base, with 6 bases of the junction left unmatched. The CDR3 here is CSVEDTGQASYEQYF. The CDR3 DNA reads TGCAGCGTTGAAGACACTGGACAGGCGTCCTACGAGCAGTACTTC.

The rearrangement links TRBV11-2 to TRBJ2-3; tentatively, D is TRBD2 (5 bases). This CDR3 has 17 amino acids. From germline, CDR1 is SGHAT and CDR2 FQNNGV. Trimming pared 3 bases from V and 5 bases from J, leaving 21 bases between. The CDR3 DNA sequence: TGTGCCAGCAGCTTGAGTTTCCTAACGGGATTACTAGATACGCAGTATTTT. It encodes CASSLSFLTGLLDTQYF.

This clonotype was counted many times. This rearrangement joins TRBV11-2 to TRBJ2-7; D is undetermined. V was trimmed by 1 base and J by 2 bases, leaving 9 bases between them. This CDR3 comprises 14 residues. Germline V gene lookup returns CDR1 SGHAT and CDR2 FQNNGV. The CDR3 sequence: CASSLGAVTYEQYF. The CDR3 DNA follows: TGTGCCAGCAGCTTAGGGGCCGTTACCTACGAGCAGTACTTC.

Details on this clonotype: The junction differs from germline at one of its ends, possibly a read error. V gene TRBV6-6 combines with J gene TRBJ1-1, with D possibly matching TRBD1 (6 bases). In germline, CDR1 is MNHNY, CDR2 SVGAGI (reference sequence). The CDR3 length is 15 residues. The CDR3 here is CASSKRGTPNTEALF. CDR3 nucleotides: TGTGCCAGCAGCAAAAGGGGGACACCGAACACTGAAGCTCTCTTT.

As to this clonotype: One base away lies a much larger clone, so this may be a sequencing read error. The J gene is TRBJ2-7, the V gene TRBV29-1; 14 bases line up with TRBD2. The CDR3 sequence is 17 residues long. Germline CDR1 is SQVTM and CDR2 is ANQGSEA. Written as DNA, the CDR3 is TGCGGCGTTGCAAGGGGGACTAGCGGGAGAAGGGCCTACGAGCAGTACTTC. Translated, it gives CGVARGTSGRRAYEQYF.

For this clonotype: A much larger clone sits a single nucleotide away, making a read error possible. This chain connects TRBV11-2 to TRBJ1-3; D is possibly TRBD1 (6 bases). This CDR3 has 16 residues. Germline V lookup: CDR1 SGHAT, CDR2 FQNNGV. The CDR3: CAISLDGQFSGNTIYF. The CDR3 bases are TGTGCCATCAGCTTAGATGGACAGTTCTCTGGAAACACCATATATTTT.

A few counts support this clonotype. V is TRBV12-3 or TRBV12-4 and J is TRBJ2-2, with D perhaps TRBD2 (6 bases). The V end lost 3 bases, the J end lost 5 bases, and 10 bases lay between the germline ends. The CDR3 loop spans 14 amino acids. The CDR3 is CASSLGEVTGELFF. The CDR3 nucleotides are TGTGCCAGCAGTTTGGGGGAGGTTACCGGGGAGCTGTTTTTT.

To note about this clonotype: This sequence may be a read error, since a much larger clone differs from it by one base. The rearrangement uses TRBV29-1 and TRBJ2-7; 7 positions agree with TRBD2. J lost 4 bases, V lost 6 bases, and 9 bases had no gene match. The germline CDR1 and CDR2 sequences are SQVTM and ANQGSEA. There are 13 residues in the CDR3. CDR3 bases: TGCAGCGTACGACTAGCTCCTATATACGAGCAGTACTTC. It translates to CSVRLAPIYEQYF.

The chain couples TRBV29-1 to TRBJ2-5; the D gene is possibly TRBD2 (6 bases). CDR1 is SQVTM, CDR2 ANQGSEA, per germline. The CDR3 covers 15 residues. Trimming pared 4 bases from V and 4 bases from J, leaving 19 bases between. The CDR3 here is CSVGGRARRGETQYF. The CDR3 nucleotides read TGCAGCGTTGGAGGGCGGGCCAGGAGGGGAGAGACCCAGTACTTC.

J is TRBJ2-7 and V is TRBV11-2, with TRBD1 matching over 10 bases. CDR3 length: 16 amino acids. V shed 3 bases, J shed 2 bases, and the junction held 7 bases outside the gene matches. The V gene's germline CDR1 is SGHAT and CDR2 FQNNGV. The DNA of the CDR3 is TGTGCCAGCAGCTTGGGACGGGACAGGGGCCCCTACGAGCAGTACTTC. Translating it yields CASSLGRDRGPYEQYF.

This sequence joins TRBV6-2 or TRBV6-3 and TRBJ2-7; D possibly corresponds to TRBD2 (5 bases). Germline assignment: CDR1 MNHEY and CDR2 SVGEGT. The CDR3 covers 14 residues. Trimming removed 3 bases at V and 7 bases at J, with 16 bases between. CDR3 sequence (DNA): TGTGCCAGCAGTTATCCCGGGATCGTCAGGGAGCAGTACTTC. Protein: CASSYPGIVREQYF.

The genes are TRBV6-5 and TRBJ1-1; no firm D call. V lost 4 bases to trimming and J lost 1 base, with 10 bases between them. The CDR3 runs to 14 residues. Germline CDR1 reads MNHEY; CDR2 reads SVGAGI. CDR3 sequence reads: CASSSPRENTEAFF. The CDR3 DNA follows: TGTGCCAGCAGTTCCCCCCGGGAGAACACTGAAGCTTTCTTT.

Comment on this clonotype: An end of the junction does not agree with germline; a read error may underlie this. This chain connects TRBV12-3 or TRBV12-4 to TRBJ2-3; perhaps TRBD1 as D (5 bases). This CDR3 comprises 11 residues. The CDR3 spells CTSRQIDTQYF. Here the CDR3 DNA reads TGTACCAGCAGACAGATAGATACGCAGTATTTT.

As for this clonotype: This could be a read error, since a much larger clone is one nucleotide away. The chain combines TRBV11-2 with TRBJ1-3; D gene ambiguous. This CDR3 has 14 amino acids. Germline CDR1 is SGHAT and CDR2 is FQNNGV. The CDR3 sequence: CANSFGLRGNTIYF. CDR3 nucleotide sequence: TGTGCCAACAGCTTCGGGTTGCGTGGAAACACCATATATTTT.

Note on this clonotype: Given a much more abundant clone one base away, this may be a read error. CDR3 nucleotides: TGCGGCGTTGGTAGAAATGAGCAGTTCTTC. Residues: CGVGRNEQFF. The V gene is TRBV29-1, the J gene TRBJ2-1; no reliable D call. Germline CDR1 is SQVTM and CDR2 is ANQGSEA. The CDR3 runs 10 residues.

V usage is TRBV12-3 or TRBV12-4 and J usage is TRBJ2-5; D gene ambiguous. The CDR3 covers 13 residues. V lost 3 bases and J 4 bases, leaving 9 bases between the germline ends. Here the CDR3 DNA reads TGTGCCAGCAGTTTCTCAAACAGAGAGACCCAGTACTTC. The encoded protein is CASSFSNRETQYF.

In regard to this clonotype: A read error may explain this, as a much larger clone is one base away. The rearrangement links TRBV10-3 to TRBJ2-3, with D possibly being TRBD1 (6 bases). Trimming removed 6 bases at V and 4 bases at J, with 17 bases between. CDR3 length equals 15 residues. Germline CDR1 ENHRY, CDR2 SYGVKD. As DNA, the CDR3 is TGTGCCATCAGCCCCAGGGGTACCCTCGCAGATACGCAGTATTTT. Its protein is CAISPRGTLADTQYF.